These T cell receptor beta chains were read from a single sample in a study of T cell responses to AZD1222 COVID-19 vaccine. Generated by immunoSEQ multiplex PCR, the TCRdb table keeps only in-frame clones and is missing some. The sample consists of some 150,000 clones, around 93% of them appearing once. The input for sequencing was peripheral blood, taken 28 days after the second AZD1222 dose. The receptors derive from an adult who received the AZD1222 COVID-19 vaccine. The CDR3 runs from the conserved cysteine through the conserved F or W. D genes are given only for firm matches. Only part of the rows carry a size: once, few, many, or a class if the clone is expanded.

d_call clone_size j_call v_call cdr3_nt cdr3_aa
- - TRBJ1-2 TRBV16 TGTGCCAGCAGCCAATCGCCGGCCGCGGGGGATGTCGGCTACACCTTC CASSQSPAAGDVGYTF
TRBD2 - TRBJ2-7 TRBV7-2 TGTGCCAGCAGCTTAGTAGCTAGCGGGAGCAACGAGCAGTACTTC CASSLVASGSNEQYF
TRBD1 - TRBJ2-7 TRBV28 TGTGCCAGCGGGCCGGGACAGGGGTTTGAGGAGCAGTACTTC CASGPGQGFEEQYF
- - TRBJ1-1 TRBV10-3 TGTGCCATCAGTGAGTCGGAGGGGCAGAGCACTGAAGCTTTCTTT CAISESEGQSTEAFF
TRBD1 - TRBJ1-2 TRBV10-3 TGTGCCATCAGTGAGGGGACAGGGTATGGCTACACCTTC CAISEGTGYGYTF
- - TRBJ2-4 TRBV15 TGTGCCACCAGCAGAGATCAAATGGACATTCAGTACTTC CATSRDQMDIQYF
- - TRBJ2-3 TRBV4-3 TGCGCCAGCAGCCAAGAGACGGGCGGGGCGCAGTATTTT CASSQETGGAQYF
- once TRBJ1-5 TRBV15 TGTGCCACCGGAGACGAGGGGGTGGTTCAGCCCCAGCATTTT CATGDEGVVQPQHF
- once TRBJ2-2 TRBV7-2 TGTGCCAGCAGCCCCCCGGGGACGGAGAACACCGGGGAGCTGTTTTTT CASSPPGTENTGELFF
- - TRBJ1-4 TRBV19 TGTGCCAGTAGTAACCAGGGTGCAACTAATGAAAAACTGTTTTTT CASSNQGATNEKLFF
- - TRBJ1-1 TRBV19 TGTGCCAGTAGTGAAGTGGGCAGGTCGAACACTGAAGCTTTCTTT CASSEVGRSNTEAFF
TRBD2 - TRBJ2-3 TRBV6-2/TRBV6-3 TGTGCCAGCAGTTACTCGTATCGGGAGGGCGATACGCAGTATTTT CASSYSYREGDTQYF
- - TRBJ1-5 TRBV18 TGTGCCAGCTCAGTTGACAGATCGATTTATGAACCCCAGCATTTT CASSVDRSIYEPQHF
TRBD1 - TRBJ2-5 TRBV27 TGTGCCAGCAGGCGAAGCCCGGGACAGACGGTGGAGACCCAGTACTTC CASRRSPGQTVETQYF
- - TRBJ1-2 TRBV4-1 TGCGCCAGCAGCCAAGAAGCAGGGGTTTTCAATGGCTACACCTTC CASSQEAGVFNGYTF
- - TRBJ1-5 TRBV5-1 TGCGCCAGCAGCTTGGAGCTGGGGGCATCTCCCCAGCATTTT CASSLELGASPQHF
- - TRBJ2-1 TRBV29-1 TGCAGCGCCTCAGGGAGTGAGCAGTTCTTC CSASGSEQFF
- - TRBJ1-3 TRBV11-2 TGTGCCAGCAAATCAGGGGCCGCTCCTGTCTCTGGAAACACCATATATTTT CASKSGAAPVSGNTIYF
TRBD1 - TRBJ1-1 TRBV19 TGTGCCAGTAGTAAACAGGGGGCTGAAGCTTTCTTT CASSKQGAEAFF
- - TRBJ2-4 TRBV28 TGTGCCAGCAGCCCAGGGGTTGGCAAAAACATTCAGTACTTC CASSPGVGKNIQYF
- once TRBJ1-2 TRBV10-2 TGCGCCAGCAGTGAAAAAGGTAGCTATGGCTACACCTTC CASSEKGSYGYTF
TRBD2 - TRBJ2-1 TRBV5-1 TGCGCCAGCAAGCTCCCTAGCGGTGCCTACAATGAGCAGTTCTTC CASKLPSGAYNEQFF
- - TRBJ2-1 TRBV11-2 TGTGCCAGCAGCTTAGAGGTCGGGGTTCTCTTGAATGAGCAGTTCTTC CASSLEVGVLLNEQFF
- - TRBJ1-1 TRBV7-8 TGTGCCAGCAGCTTATACGGCAGAGGAAACGCTGAAGCTTTCTTT CASSLYGRGNAEAFF
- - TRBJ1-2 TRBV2 TGTGCCAGCAGTGAACAGGCCGGGCGCGGCTACACCTTC CASSEQAGRGYTF
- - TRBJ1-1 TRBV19 TGTGCCAGTACCCTAGAGGGGGGAATGAACACTGAAGCTTTCTTT CASTLEGGMNTEAFF
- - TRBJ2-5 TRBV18 TGTGCCAGCTCCGCCCAAGAGACCCAGTACTTC CASSAQETQYF
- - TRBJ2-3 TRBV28 TGTGCCAGCAGCCCCCACGCCACAGATGGTACGCAGTATTTT CASSPHATDGTQYF
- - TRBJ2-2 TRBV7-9 TGTGCCAGCAGCAAAAGGACTAACCGAAACACCGGGGAGCTGTTTTTT CASSKRTNRNTGELFF
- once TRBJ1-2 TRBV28 TGTGCCAGCAGTTTATGGGGTGGGCTTGGCTATGGCTACACCTTC CASSLWGGLGYGYTF
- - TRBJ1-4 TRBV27 TGTGCCAGCAGTATACAGGCCACGCGGACTAATGAAAAACTGTTTTTT CASSIQATRTNEKLFF
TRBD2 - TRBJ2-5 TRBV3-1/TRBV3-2 TGTGCCAGCAGCCCGAGACGGACTAGCGACAGGGAGACCCAGTACTTC CASSPRRTSDRETQYF
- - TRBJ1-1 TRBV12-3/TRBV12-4 TGTGCCAGCAGGCCAGGGGAGTCTGAAGCTTTCTTT CASRPGESEAFF
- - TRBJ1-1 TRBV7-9 TGTGCCAGCAGCTTCCTCGTTGGGAGCCGGAGGAACACTGAAGCTTTCTTT CASSFLVGSRRNTEAFF
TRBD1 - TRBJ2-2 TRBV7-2 TGTGCCAGCAGGGGGACAGGGGACACCGGGGAGCTGTTTTTT CASRGTGDTGELFF
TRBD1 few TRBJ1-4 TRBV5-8 TGTGCCAGCAGCCTGGAACGGCGCCAGGGGGCTCTTGGTGAAAAACTGTTTTTT CASSLERRQGALGEKLFF
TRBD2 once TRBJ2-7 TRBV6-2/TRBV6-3 TGTGCCAGCAGTTACCGTCTAGCGGGAGCCTACGAGCAGTACTTC CASSYRLAGAYEQYF
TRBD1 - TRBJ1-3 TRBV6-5 TGTGCCAGCAGTACTGAACAGGGGAGAAACACCATATATTTT CASSTEQGRNTIYF
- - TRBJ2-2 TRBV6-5 TGTGCCAGCAGTTACTCGATCCACATGAACACCGGGGAGCTGTTTTTT CASSYSIHMNTGELFF
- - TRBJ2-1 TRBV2 TGTGCCAGCTCGCCCCTGGGGCTAGTCCACAATGAGCAGTTCTTC CASSPLGLVHNEQFF
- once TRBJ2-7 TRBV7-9 TGTGCCAGCAGCTCGTCGGGGACGAGTGAGCAGTACTTC CASSSSGTSEQYF